The rows below give T cell receptor beta chains drawn from one sample of a study of shared T cell receptors in the human thymus. Only in-frame clones appear in the TCRdb table, and some are missing; sequencing was by immunoSEQ multiplex PCR. The table has 640,000 or so clones, about 90% seen once. The same data also went into a second study, on human thymus T cells.

Sequencing was performed on thymocytes. These receptors were obtained from a boy less than two years old with a congenital heart defect. The CDR3 runs from the conserved cysteine through the conserved F or W. D genes are given only for firm matches. Size values are once, few and many counts, or a class for expanded clones, and some rows have none.

>TRBJ1-2|TRBV27|.|.
CASKSYRGYGYTF
TGTGCCAGCAAGTCTTATCGGGGCTATGGCTACACCTTC
>TRBJ2-1|TRBV5-1|.|.
CASRGGDGRADNEQFF
TGCGCCAGCAGAGGGGGCGACGGGAGGGCCGACAATGAGCAGTTCTTC
>TRBJ1-2|TRBV4-1|TRBD1|.
CASSQDLGQLNYGYTF
TGCGCCAGCAGCCAAGATCTGGGACAGCTTAACTATGGCTACACCTTC
>TRBJ2-1|TRBV6-1|.|.
CASSDRRLPSYNEQFF
TGTGCCAGCAGTGACCGGAGACTACCCTCCTACAATGAGCAGTTCTTC
>TRBJ1-3|TRBV9|.|.
CASSAGARGNTIYF
TGTGCCAGCAGCGCAGGGGCGCGGGGAAACACCATATATTTT
>TRBJ2-7|TRBV7-2|TRBD2|.
CASSLLAGGLSYEQYF
TGTGCCAGCAGCTTACTAGCGGGGGGTCTCTCCTACGAGCAGTACTTC
>TRBJ2-3|TRBV29-1|TRBD2|.
CSDQLAGGKTSTDTQYF
TGCAGCGATCAACTAGCGGGAGGGAAAACTAGCACAGATACGCAGTATTTT
>TRBJ2-7|TRBV27|TRBD2|.
CASSSSGGEHEQYF
TGTGCCAGCAGTTCTAGCGGGGGGGAACACGAGCAGTACTTC
>TRBJ2-3|TRBV2|.|.
CASSERGRVGDTQYF
TGTGCCAGCAGCGAACGTGGCAGGGTGGGAGATACGCAGTATTTT
>TRBJ1-5|TRBV4-1|TRBD1|.
CASSQDEGTGTGWNQPQHF
TGCGCCAGCAGCCAAGACGAGGGGACCGGGACAGGGTGGAATCAGCCCCAGCATTTT
>TRBJ1-1|TRBV30|TRBD1|few
CAWSVNRGPTEAFF
TGTGCCTGGAGTGTAAACAGGGGGCCCACTGAAGCTTTCTTT
>TRBJ1-2|TRBV28|.|.
CASSFGQMLGYTF
TGTGCCAGCAGTTTTGGACAGATGCTTGGCTACACCTTC
>TRBJ2-3|TRBV28|TRBD2|.
CASKGGTVEDAQYF
TGTGCCAGCAAGGGAGGGACGGTAGAAGATGCGCAGTATTTT
>TRBJ2-5|TRBV5-4|TRBD2|few
CASSHGTSGGPGGETQYF
TGTGCCAGCAGCCATGGGACTAGCGGGGGGCCGGGAGGAGAGACCCAGTACTTC
>TRBJ2-1|TRBV29-1|.|.
CSVFRQPGDFYNEQFF
TGCAGCGTTTTCCGACAACCCGGGGACTTTTACAATGAGCAGTTCTTC
>TRBJ1-1|TRBV28|.|.
CASSLGERNTEAFF
TGTGCCAGCAGTTTAGGAGAGAGGAACACTGAAGCTTTCTTT
>TRBJ1-1|TRBV29-1|TRBD1|once
CSVEGRQGKNTEAFF
TGCAGCGTTGAAGGTCGACAGGGAAAGAACACTGAAGCTTTCTTT
>TRBJ2-7|TRBV7-9|.|once
CASSLGTVSYEQYF
TGTGCCAGCAGCTTAGGGACAGTTTCCTACGAGCAGTACTTC
>TRBJ1-2|TRBV5-4|.|.
CASSLASLYGYTF
TGTGCCAGCAGCTTGGCCTCTCTCTATGGCTACACCTTC
>TRBJ2-3|TRBV7-6|TRBD2|.
CASSRWSGGDTQYF
TGTGCCAGCAGCCGGTGGAGCGGGGGGGATACGCAGTATTTT
>TRBJ2-7|TRBV10-3|TRBD2|.
CATKGASGSYEQYF
TGTGCCACAAAGGGGGCTAGCGGGAGTTACGAGCAGTACTTC
>TRBJ2-7|TRBV6-5|.|.
CASGLGAAQEQYF
TGTGCCAGCGGCTTGGGGGCAGCCCAGGAGCAGTACTTC
>TRBJ1-1|TRBV11-1|TRBD1|.
CASSSIVNSNDRVGTEAFF
TGTGCCAGCAGCTCAATAGTAAATTCGAATGACAGGGTTGGGACTGAAGCTTTCTTT
>TRBJ2-5|TRBV10-3|TRBD1|.
CAIPEGQVQETQYF
TGTGCCATCCCAGAAGGACAGGTCCAAGAGACCCAGTACTTC
>TRBJ2-4|TRBV4-3|.|.
CASSQELGENIQYF
TGCGCCAGCAGCCAAGAATTAGGGGAAAACATTCAGTACTTC
>TRBJ2-2|TRBV4-1|TRBD2|.
CASSQEAPFPSGGPTGELFF
TGCGCCAGCAGCCAAGAAGCCCCCTTTCCTAGCGGGGGGCCCACCGGGGAGCTGTTTTTT
>TRBJ2-4|TRBV19|TRBD2|.
CASTLMTSGPSGAKNIQYF
TGTGCCAGTACCCTGATGACTAGCGGGCCCTCCGGGGCCAAAAACATTCAGTACTTC
>TRBJ1-2|TRBV4-2|TRBD1|once
CASSQVRTGASNYGYTF
TGTGCCAGCAGCCAAGTCAGGACAGGGGCTTCTAACTATGGCTACACCTTC
>TRBJ2-3|TRBV7-6|.|.
CASSPTADTQYF
TGTGCCAGCAGTCCTACGGCAGATACGCAGTATTTT